The sample holds a few counts of the clone carrying this T cell receptor beta chain. TCRdb fed the 5' RACE reads into MiXCR, producing one record per CDR3 protein. The sample lists approximately 46,000 distinct CDR3 sequences; 12% were seen once. The sample originates from a study of T-cell memory formation after mild COVID-19. The CDR3 totals 17 residues. J was trimmed by 2 bases and V by 4 bases; bases with no gene match: 8. CDR1 is LGHNA, CDR2 YSLEER, per germline. Sequenced: PBMCs or a T cell subset sorted from them (not recorded which). This rearrangement joins TRBV4-3 to TRBJ2-1; 10 bases match TRBD2. This TCR came from a man aged 18-30 years who had mild COVID-19 (a few samples of this study predate the infection). Cell type and time point are not known. As DNA, the CDR3 is TGCGCCAGCAGCCTCTGGTCTAGCGGGGGCCCCTACAATGAGCAGTTCTTC. Translating gives CASSLWSSGGPYNEQFF.